This TCR beta chain was profiled in a study of T cells in Graves' hyperthyroidism and ophthalmopathy. Study results and caveats: Most thyroid-expanded clonotypes above 0.001 were also found in blood.

In patients aged 18 to 65, hyperthyroidism was newly diagnosed, with duration under 2 months. Sample collection date corresponds to first hyperthyroidism diagnosis, prior to any ophthalmopathy symptoms. This sample holds PBMCs from approximately 9 ml fresh peripheral blood. The V gene lost 5 bases and the J gene lost 0 bases, with 11 bases spanning the gap. There are 16 residues in the CDR3. From germline, CDR1 is LGHDT and CDR2 YNNKEL (reference sequence). Using RNA transcripts as the source, TCR beta CDR3 regions were amplified. The HTBI primer set served for first-round RT-PCR of the TCR CDR3. TCRdb reprocessed the multiplex PCR reads via MiXCR and lists one record per CDR3 protein. The table lists 150,000 to 200,000 distinct CDR3 sequences, 9.4% of them singletons. Comment on this clonotype: Antigen: not known.

The sample consisted of blood. The TCR originated in a woman between 18 and 29 years old with Graves' hyperthyroidism that later progressed to Graves' ophthalmopathy. V gene TRBV3-1 combines with J gene TRBJ1-6, with D unclear. CDR3 bases: TGTGCCAGCAGCATGTTTTTGAGCTCCTATAATTCACCCCTCCACTTT. Protein: CASSMFLSSYNSPLHF.